The clone carrying this T cell receptor (beta chain) was seen more than once but under ten times. Antigen unknown. TCRdb passed the reads through MiXCR, listing each CDR3 protein once. Altogether approximately 730,000 distinct CDR3 sequences are present, around 32% being singletons, with the ten largest covering about 20%. This record comes from a study of T cell repertoires in cytomegalovirus infection. In the study overall: Epitope selection comprised recently identified HLA-C-restricted CMV epitopes and well-studied HLA-B-restricted CMV epitopes. TCR beta signatures that were public indicated CMV infection and matching HLA type. Study-wide findings and caveats: The response measured ex vivo was dominated by TCR beta clonotypes (HLA-C-restricted and CMV-specific). Summed frequency of public TCR beta families distinguished CMV carriers with the relevant HLA.

V lost 0 bases, J lost 6 bases, and 2 bases stayed unmatched. The CDR3 totals 15 residues. Germline V lookup: CDR1 SGHTA, CDR2 FQGNSA. The sequenced sample was cultured PBMCs, obtained from culture after CMV antigen stimulation. The rearrangement links TRBV7-2 to TRBJ2-1; 10 bases map to TRBD2. The sequence came from a human donor in good health (CMV status not recorded). Some clones in this sample may be carry-over from other donors' samples. In DNA, the CDR3 is TGTGCCAGCAGCTTAGCACTAGCGGGGAGCAATGAGCAGTTCTTC. Encoded protein: CASSLALAGSNEQFF.